One sample yielded the 19 T cell receptor beta chains listed below, sequenced in a study of T cell changes during pregnancy in multiple sclerosis. The table came from immunoSEQ multiplex PCR; TCRdb's copy has only in-frame clones and leaves some out. This sample has roughly 110,000 clones, with around 92% found just once. The sample in question was peripheral blood, obtained in the third trimester of pregnancy. Receptors originate from a female donor in good health, enrolled as a control in a pregnancy study.

The rearrangement links TRBV6-1 to TRBJ2-5, with a weak D call TRBD2 (5 bases). Per germline, CDR1 MNHNS and CDR2 SASEGT. The CDR3 length is 12 residues. The V and J ends lost 6 bases and 4 bases respectively, with 9 bases between them. The CDR3 is CASRAGLETQYF. The CDR3 DNA is TGTGCCAGCAGGGCCGGACTAGAGACCCAGTACTTC.

This clone has only a few counts. This chain joins TRBV19 and TRBJ1-2; D perhaps matches TRBD1 (5 bases). This CDR3 spans 14 amino acids. CDR1 and CDR2 (germline): LNHDA, SQIVND (reference sequence). Trimming removed 3 bases at V and 4 bases at J, with 12 bases between. The CDR3 DNA reads TGTGCCAGTAGTATTTTACAGGATCGCTATGGCTACACCTTC. Translation gives CASSILQDRYGYTF.

The rearrangement links TRBV19 to TRBJ2-3, with TRBD1 matching 9 bases. CDR1 is LNHDA, CDR2 SQIVND, per germline (reference sequence). This CDR3 has 14 residues. Trimming took 6 bases from V and 1 from J; bases not matched to a gene: 2. The CDR3, as DNA: TGTGCCAGTAGACGGGACAGGGGCACAGATACGCAGTATTTT. It is translated as CASRRDRGTDTQYF. The full variable domain, with the rest looked up from reference TRBV19 and TRBJ2-3, is DGGITQSPKYLFRKEGQNVTLSCEQNLNHDAMYWYRQDPGQGLRLIYYSQIVNDFQKGDIAEGYSVSREKKESFPLTVTSAQKNPTAFYLCASRRDRGTDTQYFGPGTRLTVL.

This clone turned up a few times. J is TRBJ1-1 and V is TRBV10-3; D may be TRBD1 (5 bases). The CDR3 has 17 amino acids. Trimming removed 3 bases at V and 2 bases at J, with 19 bases between. CDR1 is ENHRY, CDR2 SYGVKD, per germline. The CDR3 DNA sequence: TGTGCCATCAGTGAAATGGATAAGGGGCCTATAAACACTGAAGCTTTCTTT. It yields the protein CAISEMDKGPINTEAFF.

The V and J genes are TRBV12-5 and TRBJ1-1, with D uncertain. V dropped 2 bases and J dropped 0 bases, with 7 bases sitting between them. CDR1 LGHNT and CDR2 FRNRAP come from the germline V gene. The CDR3 covers 14 residues. CDR3 coding DNA: TGTGCTAGTGGTTTGATCCCCATGAACACTGAAGCTTTCTTT. This sequence encodes CASGLIPMNTEAFF. The whole variable domain, filled in from reference TRBV12-5 and TRBJ1-1, reads DARVTQTPRHKVTEMGQEVTMRCQPILGHNTVFWYRQTMMQGLELLAYFRNRAPLDDSGMPKDRFSAEMPDATLATLKIQPSEPRDSAVYFCASGLIPMNTEAFFGQGTRLTVV.

This chain uses TRBV4-2 with TRBJ2-6; maybe TRBD1 (5 bases). Germline-derived CDR1 and CDR2 are LGHNA and YNFKEQ. V lost 0 bases and J 0 bases, leaving 12 bases between the germline ends. There are 18 residues in the CDR3. CDR3 region: CASSQDLGAGSGANVLTF. CDR3 nucleotide sequence: TGTGCCAGCAGCCAAGACTTAGGGGCCGGCTCTGGGGCCAACGTCCTGACTTTC.

The V gene is TRBV4-1, the J gene TRBJ2-1; possible D gene TRBD1, 6 bases. Trimming cost V 0 bases and J 8 bases, with 26 bases left between them. This CDR3 is 19 amino acids long. The germline V gene encodes CDR1 MGHRA and CDR2 YSYEKL. This CDR3 reads CASSQESGLVGRGGHEQFF. CDR3 nucleotides: TGCGCCAGCAGCCAAGAAAGTGGTCTAGTAGGGCGTGGGGGCCATGAGCAGTTCTTC.

V gene TRBV9 combines with J gene TRBJ1-4, with TRBD1 matching over 7 bases. V was pared by 4 bases and J by 4 bases, with 4 bases of the junction left unmatched. From germline, CDR1 is SGDLS and CDR2 YYNGEE. The CDR3 covers 14 residues. CDR3 protein: CASSLGTVNEKLFF. DNA of the CDR3: TGTGCCAGCAGCCTCGGGACAGTTAATGAAAAACTGTTTTTT.

This clone came up once. This rearrangement joins TRBV5-1 to TRBJ1-2, with no clear D. Germline V CDR1 and CDR2: SGHRS, YFSETQ. V was pared by 0 bases and J by 8 bases, with 8 bases between. CDR3 length: 12 residues. The CDR3 here is CASSLEQMGYTF. The CDR3 DNA sequence: TGCGCCAGCAGCTTGGAACAGATGGGCTACACCTTC.

The rearrangement joins TRBV5-6 to TRBJ1-2; D remains ambiguous. V lost 1 base and J 6 bases, leaving 13 bases between the germline ends. Germline V gives CDR1 SGHDT, CDR2 YYEEEE. The CDR3 runs to 14 residues. This chain's CDR3 is CASSLYSPSDGYTF. In DNA, the CDR3 is TGTGCCAGCAGCTTGTATTCTCCCTCGGATGGCTACACCTTC.

This clone has only one observation. The rearrangement uses TRBV25-1 and TRBJ1-1; tentatively, D is TRBD1 (6 bases). The CDR3 covers 16 residues. Germline values: CDR1 MGHDK, CDR2 SYGVNS. The germline V and J ends were trimmed by 0 bases and 4 bases, with 15 bases remaining between them. CDR3 residues: CASSEYSRGRATEAFF. CDR3 nucleotide sequence: TGTGCCAGCAGTGAATATTCAAGGGGGAGAGCCACTGAAGCTTTCTTT.

The chain recombines TRBV27 with TRBJ2-7; TRBD1 might be the D (6 bases). There are 13 residues in the CDR3. Germline CDR1 reads MNHEY; CDR2 reads SMNVEV (reference sequence). The V gene lost 8 bases and the J gene lost 3 bases, with 14 bases spanning the gap. The CDR3 spells CASSWGRGYEQYF. The DNA for the CDR3 is TGTGCCAGCTCCTGGGGCAGGGGCTACGAGCAGTACTTC.

In its sample, this clone ranks as large (0.1 to 1%). In DNA, the CDR3 is TGTGCCAGCACCCCGGACTATGGCTACACCTTC. Amino acid sequence: CASTPDYGYTF. V and J are TRBV6-6 and TRBJ1-2; D gene unclear. CDR3 length: 11 residues. CDR1 is MNHNY and CDR2 is SVGAGI in the germline V gene (reference sequence). Trimming shortened V by 7 bases and J by 3 bases, and 6 bases separated the two germline ends.

The chain couples TRBV7-9 to TRBJ2-7, with D tentatively TRBD1 (6 bases). V was pared by 4 bases and J by 6 bases, with 19 bases between. The germline V gene encodes CDR1 SEHNR and CDR2 FQNEAQ (reference sequence). This CDR3 is 15 amino acids long. The CDR3 DNA follows: TGTGCCAGCAGCTATCAACGACAGGCCGGGATCGAGCAGTACTTC. This encodes CASSYQRQAGIEQYF.

The gene calls are TRBV6-5 and TRBJ2-5, with TRBD1 matching over 8 bases. The CDR3 is made up of 14 amino acids. V dropped 2 bases and J dropped 4; count of bases not matched to a gene: 3. Germline-derived CDR1 and CDR2 are MNHEY and SVGAGI. CDR3 protein: CASSYRTGPETQYF. CDR3 sequence (DNA): TGTGCCAGCAGTTACAGGACAGGGCCAGAGACCCAGTACTTC.

This sequence joins TRBV27 and TRBJ1-4; D unclear. V was pared by 0 bases and J by 0 bases, with 5 bases between. The germline gives CDR1 MNHEY, CDR2 SMNVEV (reference sequence). The CDR3 has 15 amino acids. The chain's CDR3 is CASSLSGATNEKLFF. In DNA, the CDR3 is TGTGCCAGCAGTTTATCCGGTGCAACTAATGAAAAACTGTTTTTT. The variable domain in full, with the rest retrieved from reference TRBV27 and TRBJ1-4, is EAQVTQNPRYLITVTGKKLTVTCSQNMNHEYMSWYRQDPGLGLRQIYYSMNVEVTDKGDVPEGYKVSRKEKRNFPLILESPSPNQTSLYFCASSLSGATNEKLFFGSGTQLSVL.

The rearrangement links TRBV27 to TRBJ1-1; TRBD1 agrees at 9 bases. The V and J ends lost 5 bases and 4 bases, in that order; junction bases with no gene match: 8. Germline assignment: CDR1 MNHEY and CDR2 SMNVEV (reference sequence). CDR3 length: 15 residues. The CDR3 sequence is CASSPTGTGFTEAFF. DNA for the CDR3: TGTGCCAGCAGTCCTACCGGGACAGGGTTCACTGAAGCTTTCTTT.

The CDR3 here is CASSSLRGARETQYF. The CDR3 nucleotides are TGTGCCAGCAGCTCACTGCGGGGGGCTCGGGAGACCCAGTACTTC. The rearrangement links TRBV7-2 to TRBJ2-5, with 8 bases that match TRBD2. With 4 bases clipped from V and 5 bases from J, the junction kept 9 bases outside the gene matches. Germline V gene lookup returns CDR1 SGHTA and CDR2 FQGNSA. The CDR3 length is 15 residues. Full variable domain (rest looked up from reference TRBV7-2 and TRBJ2-5): GAGVSQSPSNKVTEKGKDVELRCDPISGHTALYWYRQSLGQGLEFLIYFQGNSAPDKSGLPSDRFSAERTGGSVSTLTIQRTQQEDSAVYLCASSSLRGARETQYFGPGTRLLVL.

This clone has only a few counts. The chain recombines TRBV11-2 with TRBJ2-1; TRBD1 agrees at 8 bases. The germline V gene encodes CDR1 SGHAT and CDR2 FQNNGV. The CDR3 totals 18 residues. V lost 4 bases to trimming and J lost 8 bases; unmatched junction nucleotides: 19. The CDR3 DNA sequence: TGTGCCAGCAGCTCGCTCTTACAGGGGGACAGCATGGGGGATGAGCAGTTCTTC. As protein: CASSSLLQGDSMGDEQFF.